This TCR beta chain appears in the sequencing data of a study of T cell repertoires in cytomegalovirus infection. Study-level results: Summed frequency of public TCR beta families distinguished CMV carriers with the relevant HLA.

This clonotype was counted only a few times. As yet, its antigen is unknown. TCRdb analysed the reads with MiXCR anew, one entry per CDR3 protein. The table includes 250,000 to 350,000 distinct CDR3 sequences, roughly 24% detected once. This CDR3 contains 15 residues. Germline CDR1 KGHDR, CDR2 SFDVKD. Trimming removed 4 bases from V and 6 bases from J, with 16 bases in between. Sequenced input: PBMCs. The TCR originated in a human donor in good health (CMV status not recorded). Some clones in this sample may be carry-over from other donors' samples. The V gene is TRBV24-1, the J gene TRBJ2-3, with D perhaps TRBD2 (6 bases). The CDR3 DNA reads as TGTGCCACCAGTGACCGTCGGAGGGCAGGGGATACGCAGTATTTT. Protein product: CATSDRRRAGDTQYF.